This T cell receptor beta chain was profiled in a study of T cell responses to AZD1222 COVID-19 vaccine. The study, taken as a whole, reports: Spike-specific TCR breadth and depth grew following two AZD1222 doses. The sample set comprised mostly white British donors with more females, and clonal diversity was possibly underestimated. Along spike, vaccine-associated CD4 TCRs were found throughout, with dominance at 160-218 and 743-854.

Analyses pooled second doses at about 4 or about 12 weeks. Profiled with immunoSEQ multiplex PCR; TCRdb holds only in-frame clones, not every one. This sample has some 100,000 clones, with 87% found just once. On this clone itself: Its target is unknown.

Material: peripheral blood, obtained 28 days after the second AZD1222 dose. The source is an adult who received the AZD1222 COVID-19 vaccine.

CDR3 bases: TGTGCCAGCAGCGCCGCACTTTCCAATACGCAGTATTTT. Translating it yields CASSAALSNTQYF. The V gene is TRBV7-3, the J gene TRBJ2-3; D gene unclear. Germline V gene data show CDR1 as SGHTA and CDR2 as FQGTGA. With 5 bases removed from V and 7 bases from J, the gap between germline ends came to 13 bases. This CDR3 spans 13 amino acids.